The clone carrying this TCR beta chain was seen only once. As yet, its antigen is unknown. CDR3 length: 19 residues. From germline, CDR1 is MNHEY and CDR2 SVGAGI. Unmatched junction bases numbered 15, after V lost 6 bases and J lost 0 bases. The data stem from a study of vaccination and CD4 T cells after COVID-19. Study-level information: Convalescent individuals exhibited SARS-CoV-2 positivity on nasal swab PCR, with nine or ten mild and one severe presentation. Overlapping SARS-CoV-2, HCoV-NL63, HCoV-OC43 and HCoV-229E spike peptides stimulated the cells.

The sample's treatment: roughly 10-day PBMC culture with coronavirus spike peptide pools or control peptides (ViraFEST assay). Culture conditions combined 2.2 million or so PBMCs per well with roughly 10 IU/ml IL-2 and 8 to 10 ug/ml peptide pools. The Oncomine TCR Beta short-read assay was applied to DNA of cultured CD4+ T cells. TCRdb reanalysed the PCR reads using MiXCR and keeps one entry per CDR3 protein. The sample records 9,500 to 15,000 distinct CDR3 sequences, approximately 53% being singletons. The chain couples TRBV6-5 to TRBJ1-3; 9 nucleotides line up with TRBD1. The clonotype comes from a human donor who had recovered from COVID-19. The sequenced sample consisted of CD4+ T cells from blood, cultured in vitro. As DNA, the CDR3 is TGTGCCAGCAGCCACTCGACCGGACAGGGGCGCTACTCTGGAAACACCATATATTTT. This gives the protein CASSHSTGQGRYSGNTIYF.